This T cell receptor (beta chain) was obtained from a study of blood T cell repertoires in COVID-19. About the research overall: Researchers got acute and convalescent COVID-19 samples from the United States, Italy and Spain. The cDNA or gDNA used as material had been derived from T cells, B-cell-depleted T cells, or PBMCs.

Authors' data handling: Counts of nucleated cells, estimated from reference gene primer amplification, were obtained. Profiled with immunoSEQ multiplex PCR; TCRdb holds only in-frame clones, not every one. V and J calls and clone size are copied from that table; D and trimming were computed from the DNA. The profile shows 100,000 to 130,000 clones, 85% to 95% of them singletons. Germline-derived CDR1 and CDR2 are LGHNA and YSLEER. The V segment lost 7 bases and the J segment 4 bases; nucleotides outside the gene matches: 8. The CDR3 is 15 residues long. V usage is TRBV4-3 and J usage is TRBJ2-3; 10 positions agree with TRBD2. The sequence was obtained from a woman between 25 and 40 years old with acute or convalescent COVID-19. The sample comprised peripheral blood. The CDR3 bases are TGCGCCAGCAAACGAAGGCTAGCGGGGGCAGATACGCAGTATTTT. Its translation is CASKRRLAGADTQYF.